This T cell receptor (beta chain) was observed in a study of T cell responses to AZD1222 COVID-19 vaccine. Study-wide results and limits: Most donors were white British and more were female, and clonal diversity was possibly underestimated. Within unmutated variant regions lay the reported targets of nearly half of spike-specific TCRs. CD4 TCRs linked to vaccination spanned spike, dominating at 160-218 and 743-854.

Second-dose intervals of approximately 4 or approximately 12 weeks were pooled. A word on this clone: Its antigen is unidentified.

J lost 4 bases, V lost 6 bases, and 1 base had no gene match. The CDR3 covers 12 residues. The germline V gene has CDR1 SGHNT and CDR2 YYREEE (reference sequence). Sequencing was performed with immunoSEQ multiplex PCR; in TCRdb, only in-frame clones are kept and a portion is missing. The data hold 150,000 to 200,000 clones, with approximately 94% observed a single time. This chain connects TRBV5-4 to TRBJ2-5, with 9 positions matching TRBD1. This clonotype was sampled from an adult who received the AZD1222 COVID-19 vaccine. Sample: peripheral blood, taken 28 days after the second AZD1222 dose. As DNA, the CDR3 is TGTGCCAGCACGGGACAGGGAGAGACCCAGTACTTC. This translates into CASTGQGETQYF.